This T cell receptor beta chain comes out of a study of T cell clonotyping in hematopoietic cell transplantation. Broader study findings: Few recipient clonotypes overlapped donors; over 95% were de novo at given depth. CD4 and CD8 repertoire contributions could not be separated without sorting. Recipient TCR diversity dropped after transplant; expanded clonotypes rose from day 30 to 180.

Recipient blood drawn about 28 days pretransplant and days 30, 100, 180 after. The table lists this clone with a few counts. The antigen remains unidentified. The assay was immunoSEQ multiplex PCR, and TCRdb's table has in-frame clones only and misses some. The data hold 7,000 to 9,000 clones, with about 94% observed a single time. The sequence was collected from a male patient aged 55 to 69 who had an allogeneic stem cell transplant from an unrelated donor, so T cells may come from the graft donor. Some clones in this sample may be carry-over from other donors' samples. The sample in question was peripheral blood mononuclear cells, obtained 30 days after allogeneic stem cell transplant.

As DNA, the CDR3 is TGTGCCAGCAGGGACAGCTTAGAGTATGGCTACACCTTC. Translated: CASRDSLEYGYTF. The J gene is TRBJ1-2, the V gene TRBV7-9; the D gene is possibly TRBD1 (6 bases). CDR1 is SEHNR and CDR2 is FQNEAQ in the germline V gene (reference sequence). V gave up 6 bases and J gave up 5 bases, with 13 bases separating them. The CDR3 runs 13 residues.